The 3 T cell receptor beta chains below come from one sample, sequenced in a study of identical twins. TCRdb itself ran the 5' RACE reads through MiXCR, one entry per CDR3 protein. Of approximately 210,000 distinct CDR3 sequences listed, about a tenth are singletons. The source material was memory (CD45RO+) T cells sorted from blood. These receptor sequences come from a woman aged 18-29 years in good health.

V gene TRBV12-3 or TRBV12-4 combines with J gene TRBJ2-1, with D unresolved. The V gene lost 5 bases and the J gene lost 2 bases, with 13 bases spanning the gap. The CDR3 loop spans 15 amino acids. The CDR3 is CASSNPGLTYNEQFF. The CDR3 DNA follows: TGTGCCAGCAGTAATCCGGGCTTGACCTACAATGAGCAGTTCTTC.

This clonotype was picked up a small number of times. J is TRBJ2-5 and V is TRBV9; 10 bases are shared with TRBD2. Germline CDR1 and CDR2: SGDLS and YYNGEE. The CDR3 has 16 residues. V trimming: 4 bases; J trimming: 5 bases; junction bases outside the gene matches: 11. CDR3 coding DNA: TGTGCCAGCAGCCCCGTTCAGCGGGAGGGCCTGGAGACCCAGTACTTC. Translated: CASSPVQREGLETQYF.

The chain joins TRBV3-1 to TRBJ2-7; 7 nucleotides agree with TRBD1. The CDR3 covers 13 residues. Per the germline V gene, CDR1 is LGHDT and CDR2 is YNNKEL (reference sequence). The V gene end was trimmed by 4 bases and the J gene end by 7 bases; junction bases not matched to a gene: 7. Written as DNA, the CDR3 is TGTGCCAGCAGCCTACAGGGGCCGGGGGAGCAGTACTTC. This translates into CASSLQGPGEQYF.